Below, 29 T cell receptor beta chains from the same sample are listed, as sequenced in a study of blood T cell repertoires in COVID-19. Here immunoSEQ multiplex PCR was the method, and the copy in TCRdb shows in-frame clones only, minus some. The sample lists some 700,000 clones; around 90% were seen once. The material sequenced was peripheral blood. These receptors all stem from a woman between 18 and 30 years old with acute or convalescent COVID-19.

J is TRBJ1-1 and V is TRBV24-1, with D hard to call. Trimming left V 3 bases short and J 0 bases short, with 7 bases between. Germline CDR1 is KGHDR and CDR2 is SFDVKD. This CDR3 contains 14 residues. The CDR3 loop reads CATSDGAMNTEAFF. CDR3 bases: TGTGCCACCAGTGATGGAGCTATGAACACTGAAGCTTTCTTT.

The CDR3 here is CASSQDRTANNSPLHF. CDR3 bases: TGCGCCAGCAGCCAAGACCGGACAGCAAATAATTCACCCCTCCACTTT. The chain recombines TRBV4-3 with TRBJ1-6, with TRBD1 as a possible D gene (6 bases). The CDR3 is 16 amino acids. Trimming took off 0 bases at V and 5 bases at J, with 11 bases between the two ends. The germline V gene encodes CDR1 LGHNA and CDR2 YSLEER.

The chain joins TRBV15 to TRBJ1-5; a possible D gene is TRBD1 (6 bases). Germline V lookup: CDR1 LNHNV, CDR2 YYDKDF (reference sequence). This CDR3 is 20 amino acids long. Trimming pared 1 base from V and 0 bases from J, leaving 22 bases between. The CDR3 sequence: CATSRAIVGTYRYSNQPQHF. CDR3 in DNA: TGTGCCACCAGCAGAGCTATAGTTGGGACATATCGATATAGCAATCAGCCCCAGCATTTT.

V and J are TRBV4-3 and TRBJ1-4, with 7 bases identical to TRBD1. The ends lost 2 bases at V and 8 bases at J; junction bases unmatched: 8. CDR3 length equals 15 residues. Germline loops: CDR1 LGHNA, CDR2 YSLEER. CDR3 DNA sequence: TGCGCCAGCAGCCAAAACAGGGGAGTGAGCGAAAAACTGTTTTTT. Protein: CASSQNRGVSEKLFF.

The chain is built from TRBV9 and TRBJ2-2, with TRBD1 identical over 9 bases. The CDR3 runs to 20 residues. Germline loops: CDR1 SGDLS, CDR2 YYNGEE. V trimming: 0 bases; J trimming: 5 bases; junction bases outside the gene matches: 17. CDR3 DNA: TGTGCCAGCAGCGTAGTTTCAGCGGGACAGGGTATCTTCGAAACCGGGGAGCTGTTTTTT. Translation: CASSVVSAGQGIFETGELFF.

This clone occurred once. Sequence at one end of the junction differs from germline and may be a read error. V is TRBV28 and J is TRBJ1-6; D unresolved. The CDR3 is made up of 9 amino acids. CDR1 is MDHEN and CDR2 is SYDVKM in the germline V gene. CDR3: CASSYGVGF. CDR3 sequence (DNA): TGTGCCAGCAGTTATGGAGTAGGCTTT.

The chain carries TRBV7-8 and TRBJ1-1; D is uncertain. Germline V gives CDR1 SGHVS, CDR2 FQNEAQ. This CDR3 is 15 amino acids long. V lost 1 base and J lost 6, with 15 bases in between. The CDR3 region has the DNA TGTGCCAGCAGCTTAGGAGTTGGGCCATACCCTGAAGCTTTCTTT. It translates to CASSLGVGPYPEAFF. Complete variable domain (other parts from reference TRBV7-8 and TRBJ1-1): GAGVSQSPRYKVAKRGQDVALRCDPISGHVSLFWYQQALGQGPEFLTYFQNEAQLDKSGLPSDRFFAERPEGSVSTLKIQRTQQEDSAVYLCASSLGVGPYPEAFFGQGTRLTVV.

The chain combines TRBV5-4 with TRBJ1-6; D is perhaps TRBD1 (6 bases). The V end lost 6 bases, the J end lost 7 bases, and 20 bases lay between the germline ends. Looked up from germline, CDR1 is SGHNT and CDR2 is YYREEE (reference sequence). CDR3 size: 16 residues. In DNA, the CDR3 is TGTGCCAGCACCACTAATGGGGGGGCCCTAAATTCACCCCTCCACTTT. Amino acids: CASTTNGGALNSPLHF.

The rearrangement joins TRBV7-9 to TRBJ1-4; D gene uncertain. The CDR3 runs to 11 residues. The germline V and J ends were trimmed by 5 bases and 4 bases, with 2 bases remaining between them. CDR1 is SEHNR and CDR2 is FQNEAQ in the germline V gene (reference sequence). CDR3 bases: TGTGCCAGCAGCCTTAATGAAAAACTGTTTTTT. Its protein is CASSLNEKLFF.

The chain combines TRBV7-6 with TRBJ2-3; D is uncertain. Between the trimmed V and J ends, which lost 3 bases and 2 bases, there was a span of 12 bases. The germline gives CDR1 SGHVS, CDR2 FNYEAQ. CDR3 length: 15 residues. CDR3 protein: CASSLTGFTTDTQYF. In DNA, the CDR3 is TGTGCCAGCAGCTTGACGGGTTTCACCACAGATACGCAGTATTTT.

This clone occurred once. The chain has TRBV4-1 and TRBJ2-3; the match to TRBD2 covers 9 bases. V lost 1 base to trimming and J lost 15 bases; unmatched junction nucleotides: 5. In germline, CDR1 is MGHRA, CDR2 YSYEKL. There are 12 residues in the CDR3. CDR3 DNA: TGCGCCAGCAGCCAAGCGGGCGGGGGGGAATATTTT. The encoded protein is CASSQAGGGEYF.

The CDR3: CSANRDYEQYF. The CDR3 DNA sequence: TGCAGTGCAAACCGGGACTACGAGCAGTACTTC. The chain links TRBV20-1 to TRBJ2-7; the D gene is possibly TRBD2 (5 bases). The CDR3 has 11 amino acids. Trimming took off 6 bases at V and 3 bases at J, with 9 bases between the two ends. Germline V lookup: CDR1 DFQATT, CDR2 SNEGSKA (reference sequence).

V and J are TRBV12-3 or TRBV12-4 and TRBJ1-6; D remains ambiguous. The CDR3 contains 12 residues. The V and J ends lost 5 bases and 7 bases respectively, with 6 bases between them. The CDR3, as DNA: TGTGCCAGCAGTCCTAAAAATTCACCCCTCCACTTT. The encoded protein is CASSPKNSPLHF.

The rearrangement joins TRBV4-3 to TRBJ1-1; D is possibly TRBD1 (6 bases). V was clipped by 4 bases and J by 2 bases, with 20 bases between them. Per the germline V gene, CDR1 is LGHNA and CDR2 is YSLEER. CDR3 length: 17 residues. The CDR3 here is CASSPLSLIGGNTEAFF. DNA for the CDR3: TGCGCCAGCAGCCCGCTATCCCTGATTGGGGGCAACACTGAAGCTTTCTTT.

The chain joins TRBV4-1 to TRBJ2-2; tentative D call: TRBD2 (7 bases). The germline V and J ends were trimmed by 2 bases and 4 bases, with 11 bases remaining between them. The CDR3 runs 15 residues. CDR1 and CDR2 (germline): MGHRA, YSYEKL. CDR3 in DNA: TGCGCCAGCAGCCAATGGAGGGGGGGCACCGGGGAGCTGTTTTTT. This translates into CASSQWRGGTGELFF.

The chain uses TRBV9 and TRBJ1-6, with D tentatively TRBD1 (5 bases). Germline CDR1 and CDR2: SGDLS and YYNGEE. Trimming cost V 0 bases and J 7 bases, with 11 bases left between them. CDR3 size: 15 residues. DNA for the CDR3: TGTGCCAGCAGCGTAGAGGGGTCTTCCAATTCACCCCTCCACTTT. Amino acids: CASSVEGSSNSPLHF.

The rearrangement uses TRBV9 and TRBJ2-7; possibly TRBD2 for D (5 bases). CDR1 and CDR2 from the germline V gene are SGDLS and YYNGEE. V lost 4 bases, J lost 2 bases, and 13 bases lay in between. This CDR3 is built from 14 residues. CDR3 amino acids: CASSPMGVTYEQYF. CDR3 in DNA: TGTGCCAGCAGCCCGATGGGAGTGACCTACGAGCAGTACTTC.

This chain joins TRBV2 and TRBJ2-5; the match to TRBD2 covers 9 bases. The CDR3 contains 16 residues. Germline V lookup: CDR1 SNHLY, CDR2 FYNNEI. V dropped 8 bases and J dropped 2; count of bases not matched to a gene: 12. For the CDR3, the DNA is TGTGCCAGCTCGAGGACGAGCGGGGGGCCTCAAGAGACCCAGTACTTC. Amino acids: CASSRTSGGPQETQYF.

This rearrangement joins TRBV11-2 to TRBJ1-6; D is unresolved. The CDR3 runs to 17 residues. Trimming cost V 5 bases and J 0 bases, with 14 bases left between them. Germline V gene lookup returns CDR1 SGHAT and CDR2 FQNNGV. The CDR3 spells CASSLRGSGSYNSPLHF. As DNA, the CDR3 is TGTGCCAGCAGCCTCCGCGGGTCGGGCTCCTATAATTCACCCCTCCACTTT.

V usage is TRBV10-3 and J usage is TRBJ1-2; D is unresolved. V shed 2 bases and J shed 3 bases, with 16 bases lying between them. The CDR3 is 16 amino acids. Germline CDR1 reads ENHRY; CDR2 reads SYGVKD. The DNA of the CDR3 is TGTGCCATCAGTGAGCCCCTGAGCGGAGCTTACTATGGCTACACCTTC. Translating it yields CAISEPLSGAYYGYTF.

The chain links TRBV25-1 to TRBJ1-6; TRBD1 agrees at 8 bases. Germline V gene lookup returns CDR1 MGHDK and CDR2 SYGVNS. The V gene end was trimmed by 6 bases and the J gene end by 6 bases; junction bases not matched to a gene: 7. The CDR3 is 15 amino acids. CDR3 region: CASSDRGWSNSPLHF. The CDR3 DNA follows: TGTGCCAGCAGCGACAGGGGCTGGTCTAATTCACCCCTCCACTTT.

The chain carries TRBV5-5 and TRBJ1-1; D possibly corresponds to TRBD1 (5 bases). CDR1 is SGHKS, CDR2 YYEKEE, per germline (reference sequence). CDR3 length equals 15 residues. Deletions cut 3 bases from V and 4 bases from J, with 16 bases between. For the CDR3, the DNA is TGTGCCAGCAGCTCAGGGTCGGGAGGGAGCACTGAAGCTTTCTTT. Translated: CASSSGSGGSTEAFF.

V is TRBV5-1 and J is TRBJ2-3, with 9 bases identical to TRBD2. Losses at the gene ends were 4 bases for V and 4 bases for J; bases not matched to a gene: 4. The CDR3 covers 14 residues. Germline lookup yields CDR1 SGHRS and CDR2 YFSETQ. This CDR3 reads CASSKGLAADTQYF. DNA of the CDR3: TGCGCCAGCAGCAAGGGACTAGCAGCAGATACGCAGTATTTT.

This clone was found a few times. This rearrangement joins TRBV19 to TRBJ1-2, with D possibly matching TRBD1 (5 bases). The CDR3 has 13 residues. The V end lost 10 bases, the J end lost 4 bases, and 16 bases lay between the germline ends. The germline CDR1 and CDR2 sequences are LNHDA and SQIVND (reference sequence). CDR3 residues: CATSPGLGYGYTF. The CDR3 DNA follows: TGTGCCACCTCACCGGGACTTGGCTATGGCTACACCTTC.

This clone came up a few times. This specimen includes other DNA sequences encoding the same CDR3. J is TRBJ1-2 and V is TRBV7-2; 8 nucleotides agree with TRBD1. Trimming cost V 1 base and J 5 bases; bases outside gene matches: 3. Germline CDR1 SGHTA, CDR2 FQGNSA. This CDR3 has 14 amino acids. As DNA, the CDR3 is TGTGCCAGCAGCTTAGGGACAGGGCGGTATGGCTACACCTTC. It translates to CASSLGTGRYGYTF.

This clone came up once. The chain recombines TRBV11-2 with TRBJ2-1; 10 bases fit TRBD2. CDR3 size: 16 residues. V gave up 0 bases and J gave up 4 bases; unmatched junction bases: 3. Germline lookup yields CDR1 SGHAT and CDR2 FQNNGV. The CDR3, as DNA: TGTGCCAGCAGCTTAGAGGCAGCGGGGGGGTACAATGAGCAGTTCTTC. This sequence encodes CASSLEAAGGYNEQFF.

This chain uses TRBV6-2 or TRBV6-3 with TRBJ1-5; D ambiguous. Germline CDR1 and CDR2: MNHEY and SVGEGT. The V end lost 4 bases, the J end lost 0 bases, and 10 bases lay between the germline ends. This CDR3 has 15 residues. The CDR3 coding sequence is TGTGCCAGCAGTTCATGGCAGGTTAGCAATCAGCCCCAGCATTTT. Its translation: CASSSWQVSNQPQHF.

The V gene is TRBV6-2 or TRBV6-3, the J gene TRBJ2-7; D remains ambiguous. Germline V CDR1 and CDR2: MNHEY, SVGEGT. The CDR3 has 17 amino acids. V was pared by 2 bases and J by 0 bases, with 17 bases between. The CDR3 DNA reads TGTGCCAGCAGTTACCTCCGACACGACAAATTCTCCTACGAGCAGTACTTC. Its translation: CASSYLRHDKFSYEQYF.

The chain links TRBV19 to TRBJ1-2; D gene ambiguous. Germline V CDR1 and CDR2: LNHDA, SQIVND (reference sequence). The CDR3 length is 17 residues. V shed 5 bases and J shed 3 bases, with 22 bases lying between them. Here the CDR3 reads CASSVQLSQVTDYGYTF. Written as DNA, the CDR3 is TGTGCCAGTAGTGTACAGTTATCCCAGGTTACCGACTATGGCTACACCTTC.